This T cell receptor (beta chain) derives from a study of T cells in Graves' hyperthyroidism and ophthalmopathy. The wider study: Sampling of peripheral blood happened at initial diagnosis, prior to any treatment.

Concerning this clonotype: The antigen remains unidentified.

Template material for amplifying TCR beta CDR3 regions consisted of RNA transcripts. During a first-round RT-PCR of the TCR CDR3, the HTBI primer set was used. TCRdb called the multiplex PCR reads again in MiXCR, with one record for every CDR3 protein. The sample includes a few hundred thousand distinct CDR3 sequences, more than 20% of them seen just once. The length of the CDR3 is 12 residues. The V gene lost 4 bases and the J gene lost 7 bases, with 10 bases spanning the gap. Germline CDR1 reads MGHRA; CDR2 reads YSYEKL. Disease duration under 2 months; hyperthyroidism patients were aged 18 to 65. It was 8.5 to 10 ml of fresh peripheral blood that supplied the PBMCs. Findings of the study overall: Most clonotypes that expanded in the thyroid above 0.001 also showed up in blood.

The sample consisted of blood. This rearrangement joins TRBV4-1 to TRBJ1-2, with a possible D match to TRBD1 (6 bases). The origin of this receptor is a man aged 18 to 35 with Graves' hyperthyroidism. CDR3 amino acids: CASSRQQGGYTF. The CDR3 nucleotides read TGCGCCAGCAGCCGACAACAGGGTGGCTACACCTTC.